The present entry profiles one TCR beta chain with its context. Clones were read by immunoSEQ multiplex PCR, and TCRdb kept only the in-frame ones, dropping some. The sample carries 150,000 or so clones, around 88% recorded once. This specimen comes from a study of control samples from healthy donors and cancer patients. V lost 2 bases and J lost 2, with 6 bases in between. The length of the CDR3 is 13 residues. Germline CDR1 LNHDA, CDR2 SQIVND (reference sequence). V gene TRBV19 combines with J gene TRBJ2-5, with D unresolved. The material sequenced was blood. This clonotype originated in a man between 18 and 29 years old in good health. The CDR3 is CASSIYGQETQYF. The CDR3 DNA sequence: TGTGCCAGTAGTATATATGGGCAAGAGACCCAGTACTTC. Variable domain in full (rest from reference TRBV19 and TRBJ2-5): DGGITQSPKYLFRKEGQNVTLSCEQNLNHDAMYWYRQDPGQGLRLIYYSQIVNDFQKGDIAEGYSVSREKKESFPLTVTSAQKNPTAFYLCASSIYGQETQYFGPGTRLLVL.